This paragraph reports one T cell receptor (beta chain). The antigen is not known. These data come from a study of T cells in Graves' hyperthyroidism and ophthalmopathy. Study-wide points: Peripheral blood also featured most of the thyroid clonotypes expanded above 0.001.

Stability of Graves' hyperthyroidism was defined as absent ophthalmopathy progression within 18 months. Patients between 18 and 65 years old had hyperthyroidism, newly diagnosed and lasting under 2 months. Researchers took RNA transcripts and amplified the TCR beta CDR3 regions from them. During a first-round RT-PCR of the TCR CDR3, the HTBI primer set was used. TCRdb fed the multiplex PCR reads into MiXCR, producing one record per CDR3 protein. The sample comprises fewer than 550,000 distinct CDR3 sequences, 15% to 19% of which are singletons, and about 14% rests with the top ten. The germline V gene encodes CDR1 MNHNS and CDR2 SASEGT. This CDR3 has 15 amino acids. Between the trimmed V and J ends, which lost 6 bases and 5 bases, there was a span of 20 bases.

V usage is TRBV6-1 and J usage is TRBJ2-7, with D uncertain. The sequenced sample was blood. This TCR derives from a woman under 30 with Graves' hyperthyroidism. The CDR3 is CASRNTAASSNEQYF. Here the CDR3 DNA reads TGTGCCAGCAGGAATACAGCCGCTAGTAGTAACGAGCAGTACTTC.